This T cell receptor beta chain was sequenced for a study of T-cell memory formation after mild COVID-19. V was pared by 6 bases and J by 2 bases, with 17 bases between. Germline loops: CDR1 SGHVS, CDR2 FNYEAQ. The CDR3 loop spans 15 amino acids. One entry per CDR3 protein, called by TCRdb with MiXCR from the 5' RACE reads. The sample contains about 350,000 distinct CDR3 sequences, about 13% of which appear only once. Study results and caveats: Later expanders leaned CD4+, whereas day 15 to 85 contracting clones were balanced CD4/CD8. Largely, contracting CD4+ clones fell within CM and EM, and contracting CD8+ clones within EMRA. Whether second-wave clones peaking at day 37 were SARS-CoV-2 specific went unconfirmed.

This clonotype was seen a handful of times. Its antigen is currently unknown. The TCR sequence derives from a young man who had mild COVID-19 (a few samples of this study predate the infection). Cell type and time point are not known. This rearrangement joins TRBV7-6 to TRBJ2-7, with D tentatively TRBD1 or TRBD2 (5 bases each). Sequencing was done on a sample of PBMCs or a T cell subset sorted from them (not recorded which). The DNA of the CDR3 is TGTGCCAGCAGTTCGACTCGGGACGGAGCCTACGAGCAGTACGTC. Translated: CASSSTRDGAYEQYV.